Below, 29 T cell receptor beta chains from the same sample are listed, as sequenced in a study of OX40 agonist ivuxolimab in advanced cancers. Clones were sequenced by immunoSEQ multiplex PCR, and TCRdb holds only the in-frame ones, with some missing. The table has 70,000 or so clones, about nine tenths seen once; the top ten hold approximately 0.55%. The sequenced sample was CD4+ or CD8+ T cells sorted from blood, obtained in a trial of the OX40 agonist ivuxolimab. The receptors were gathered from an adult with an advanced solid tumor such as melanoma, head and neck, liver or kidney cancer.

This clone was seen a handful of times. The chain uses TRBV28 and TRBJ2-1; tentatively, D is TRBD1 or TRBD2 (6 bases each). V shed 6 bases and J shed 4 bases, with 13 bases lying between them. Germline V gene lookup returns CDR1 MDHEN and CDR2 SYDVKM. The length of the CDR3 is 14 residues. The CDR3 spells CASRGWGAYNEQFF. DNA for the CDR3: TGTGCCAGCAGAGGGTGGGGGGCTTACAATGAGCAGTTCTTC. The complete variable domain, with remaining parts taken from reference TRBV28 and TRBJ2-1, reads DVKVTQSSRYLVKRTGEKVFLECVQDMDHENMFWYRQDPGLGLRLIYFSYDVKMKEKGDIPEGYSVSREKKERFSLILESASTNQTSMYLCASRGWGAYNEQFFGPGTRLTVL.

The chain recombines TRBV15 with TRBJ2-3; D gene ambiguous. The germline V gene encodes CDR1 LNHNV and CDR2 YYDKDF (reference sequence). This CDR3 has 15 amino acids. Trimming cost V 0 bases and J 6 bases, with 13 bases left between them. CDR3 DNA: TGTGCCACCAGCAGAGAACCCCTAAGGCCTGATACGCAGTATTTT. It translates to CATSREPLRPDTQYF.

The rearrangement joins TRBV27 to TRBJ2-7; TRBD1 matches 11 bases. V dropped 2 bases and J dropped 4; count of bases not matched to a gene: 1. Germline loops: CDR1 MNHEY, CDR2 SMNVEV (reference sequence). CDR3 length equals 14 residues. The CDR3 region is CASSLRDRGYEQYF. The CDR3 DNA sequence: TGTGCCAGCAGTTTAAGGGACAGGGGGTACGAGCAGTACTTC.

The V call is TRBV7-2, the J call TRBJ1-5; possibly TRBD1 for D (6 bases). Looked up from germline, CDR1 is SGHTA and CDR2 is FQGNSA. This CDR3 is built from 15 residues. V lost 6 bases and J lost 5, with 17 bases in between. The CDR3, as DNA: TGTGCCAGCAGTATACAGGGAGGGAGCTATCAGCCCCAGCATTTT. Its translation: CASSIQGGSYQPQHF. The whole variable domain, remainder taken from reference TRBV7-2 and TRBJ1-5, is GAGVSQSPSNKVTEKGKDVELRCDPISGHTALYWYRQSLGQGLEFLIYFQGNSAPDKSGLPSDRFSAERTGGSVSTLTIQRTQQEDSAVYLCASSIQGGSYQPQHFGDGTRLSIL.

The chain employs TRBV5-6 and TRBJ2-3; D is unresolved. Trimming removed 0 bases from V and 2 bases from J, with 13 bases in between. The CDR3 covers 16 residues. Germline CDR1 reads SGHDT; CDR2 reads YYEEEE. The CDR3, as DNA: TGTGCCAGCAGCTTGGGTCGGGCGGTATTCACAGATACGCAGTATTTT. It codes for CASSLGRAVFTDTQYF.

Here the CDR3 DNA reads TGTGCCAGCAGCTTCAGGACAGGGCATGGCTACACCTTC. Its translation: CASSFRTGHGYTF. The chain links TRBV7-2 to TRBJ1-2, with 8 positions matching TRBD1. The CDR3 contains 13 residues. The germline CDR1 and CDR2 sequences are SGHTA and FQGNSA. Unmatched junction bases numbered 3, after V lost 3 bases and J lost 6 bases.

The CDR3 DNA reads as TGTGCCAGCAGTGGGGCCAGGGTGGCTCGCACAGATACGCAGTATTTT. As protein: CASSGARVARTDTQYF. The chain recombines TRBV27 with TRBJ2-3; possibly TRBD1 for D (5 bases). Trimming took off 5 bases at V and 1 base at J, with 16 bases between the two ends. This CDR3 has 16 residues. Germline CDR1 reads MNHEY; CDR2 reads SMNVEV (reference sequence).

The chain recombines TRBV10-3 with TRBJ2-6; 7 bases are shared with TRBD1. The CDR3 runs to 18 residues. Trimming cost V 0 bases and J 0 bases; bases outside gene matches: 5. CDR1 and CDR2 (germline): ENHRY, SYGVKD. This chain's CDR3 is CAISESRQGPSGANVLTF. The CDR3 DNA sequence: TGTGCCATCAGTGAGTCCCGACAGGGCCCCTCTGGGGCCAACGTCCTGACTTTC.

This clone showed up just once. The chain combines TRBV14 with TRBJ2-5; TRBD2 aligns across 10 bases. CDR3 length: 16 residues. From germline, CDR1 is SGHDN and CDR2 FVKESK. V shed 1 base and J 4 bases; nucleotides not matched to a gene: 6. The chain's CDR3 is CASSQVASGRLETQYF. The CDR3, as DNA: TGTGCCAGCAGCCAAGTGGCTAGCGGGAGATTAGAGACCCAGTACTTC.

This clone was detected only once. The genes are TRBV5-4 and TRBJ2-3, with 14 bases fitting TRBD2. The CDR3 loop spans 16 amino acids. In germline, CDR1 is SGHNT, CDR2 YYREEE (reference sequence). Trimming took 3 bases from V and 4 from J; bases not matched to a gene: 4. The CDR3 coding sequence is TGTGCCAGCAGCTCACGACTAGCGGGAGGGTCAGATACGCAGTATTTT. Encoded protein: CASSSRLAGGSDTQYF.

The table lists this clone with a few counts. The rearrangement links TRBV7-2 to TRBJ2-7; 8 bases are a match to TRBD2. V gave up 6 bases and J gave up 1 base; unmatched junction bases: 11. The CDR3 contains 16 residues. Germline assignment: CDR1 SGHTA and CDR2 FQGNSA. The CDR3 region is CASRLLASGPSYEQYF. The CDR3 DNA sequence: TGTGCCAGCAGGTTACTGGCTAGCGGGCCGTCCTACGAGCAGTACTTC.

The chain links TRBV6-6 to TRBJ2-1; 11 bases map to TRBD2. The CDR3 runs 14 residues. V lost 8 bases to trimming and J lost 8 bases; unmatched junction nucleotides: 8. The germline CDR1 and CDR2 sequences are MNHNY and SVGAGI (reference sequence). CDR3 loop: CASRLMGLADEQFF. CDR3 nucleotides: TGTGCCAGCCGATTAATGGGACTAGCGGATGAGCAGTTCTTC.

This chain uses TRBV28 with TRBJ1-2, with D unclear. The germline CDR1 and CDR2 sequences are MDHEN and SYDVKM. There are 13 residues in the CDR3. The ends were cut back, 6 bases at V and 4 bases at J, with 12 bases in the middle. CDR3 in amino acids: CASSPSGIYGYTF. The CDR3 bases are TGTGCCAGCAGCCCCTCGGGGATCTATGGCTACACCTTC.

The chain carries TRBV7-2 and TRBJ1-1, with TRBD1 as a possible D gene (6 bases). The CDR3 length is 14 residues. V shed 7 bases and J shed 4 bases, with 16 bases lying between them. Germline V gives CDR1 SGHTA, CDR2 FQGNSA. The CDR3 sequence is CASTLQGIGTEAFF. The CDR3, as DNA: TGTGCCAGCACCCTACAGGGAATCGGCACTGAAGCTTTCTTT.

The CDR3 sequence: CASSTRGAIGNTIYF. Written as DNA, the CDR3 is TGTGCCAGCAGCACTAGGGGGGCTATTGGAAACACCATATATTTT. This rearrangement joins TRBV28 to TRBJ1-3; tentative D call: TRBD1 (6 bases). V was cut by 6 bases and J by 3 bases, with 15 bases left in between. Looked up from germline, CDR1 is MDHEN and CDR2 is SYDVKM. This CDR3 is built from 15 residues. The full variable domain, with the rest looked up from reference TRBV28 and TRBJ1-3, is DVKVTQSSRYLVKRTGEKVFLECVQDMDHENMFWYRQDPGLGLRLIYFSYDVKMKEKGDIPEGYSVSREKKERFSLILESASTNQTSMYLCASSTRGAIGNTIYFGEGSWLTVV.

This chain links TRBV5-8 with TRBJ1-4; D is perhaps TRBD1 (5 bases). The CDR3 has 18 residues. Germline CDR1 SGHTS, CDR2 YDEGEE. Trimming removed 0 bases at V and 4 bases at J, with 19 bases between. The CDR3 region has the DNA TGTGCCAGCAGCTTGGCATGGGAAACGGGGGGATATAATGAAAAACTGTTTTTT. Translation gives CASSLAWETGGYNEKLFF.

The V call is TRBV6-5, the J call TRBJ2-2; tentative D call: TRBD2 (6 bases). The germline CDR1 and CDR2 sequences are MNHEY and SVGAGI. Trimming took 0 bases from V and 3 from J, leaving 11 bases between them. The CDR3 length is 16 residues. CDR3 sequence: CASSYSRWGDTGELFF. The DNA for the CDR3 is TGTGCCAGCAGTTACTCTCGGTGGGGGGACACCGGGGAGCTGTTTTTT.

The CDR3 region is CASSQQERAQPQHF. The CDR3 region has the DNA TGCGCCAGCAGCCAACAGGAAAGGGCTCAGCCCCAGCATTTT. This sequence joins TRBV4-3 and TRBJ1-5; D unclear. Germline V lookup: CDR1 LGHNA, CDR2 YSLEER. This CDR3 comprises 14 residues. The germline V and J ends were trimmed by 2 bases and 6 bases, with 11 bases remaining between them.

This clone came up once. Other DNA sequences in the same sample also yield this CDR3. The CDR3 protein is CASSLVDEQYF. The CDR3 bases are TGTGCCAGCAGCTTAGTCGACGAGCAGTACTTC. J is TRBJ2-7 and V is TRBV7-2; D ambiguous. The germline V gene encodes CDR1 SGHTA and CDR2 FQGNSA. The V gene lost 1 base and the J gene lost 5 bases, with 3 bases spanning the gap. The CDR3 spans 11 residues.

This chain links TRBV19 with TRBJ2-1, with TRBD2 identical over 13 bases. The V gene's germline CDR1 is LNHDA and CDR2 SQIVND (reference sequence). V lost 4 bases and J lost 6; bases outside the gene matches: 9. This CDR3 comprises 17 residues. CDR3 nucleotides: TGTGCCAGTAGTACCTACCCGGGACTAGCGGGAAGCAATGAGCAGTTCTTC. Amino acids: CASSTYPGLAGSNEQFF.

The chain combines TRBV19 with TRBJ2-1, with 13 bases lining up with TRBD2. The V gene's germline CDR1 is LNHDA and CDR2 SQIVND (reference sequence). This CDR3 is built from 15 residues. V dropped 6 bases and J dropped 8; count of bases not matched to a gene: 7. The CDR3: CASSRRTSGSYEQFF. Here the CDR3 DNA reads TGTGCCAGTAGCAGGAGGACTAGCGGGAGCTATGAGCAGTTCTTC.

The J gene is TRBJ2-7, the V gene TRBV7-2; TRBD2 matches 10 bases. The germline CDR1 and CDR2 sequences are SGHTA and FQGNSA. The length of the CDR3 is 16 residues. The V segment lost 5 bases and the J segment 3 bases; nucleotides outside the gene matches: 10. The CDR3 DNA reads TGTGCCAGCAGCGATACACTAGCGGGACTCATCTACGAGCAGTACTTC. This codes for CASSDTLAGLIYEQYF.

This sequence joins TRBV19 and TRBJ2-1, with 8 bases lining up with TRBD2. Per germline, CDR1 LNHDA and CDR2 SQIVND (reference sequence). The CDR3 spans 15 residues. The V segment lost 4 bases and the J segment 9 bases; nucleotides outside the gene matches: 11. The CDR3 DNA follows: TGTGCCAGTAGTACTAACCCAGCGGGAGTTAGTGAGCAGTTCTTC. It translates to CASSTNPAGVSEQFF.

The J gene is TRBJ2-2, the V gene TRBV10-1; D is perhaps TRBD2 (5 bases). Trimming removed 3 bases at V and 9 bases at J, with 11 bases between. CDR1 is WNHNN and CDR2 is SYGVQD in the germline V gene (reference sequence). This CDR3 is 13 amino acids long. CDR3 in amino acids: CASSEEGARELFF. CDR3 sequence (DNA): TGCGCCAGCAGTGAAGAGGGTGCCAGGGAGCTGTTTTTT.

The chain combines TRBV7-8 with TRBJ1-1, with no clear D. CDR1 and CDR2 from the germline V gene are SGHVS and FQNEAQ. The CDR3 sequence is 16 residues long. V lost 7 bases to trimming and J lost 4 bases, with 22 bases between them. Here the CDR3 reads CASTSTPGGGGTEAFF. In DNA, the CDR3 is TGTGCCAGCACTTCTACCCCAGGCGGTGGCGGCACTGAAGCTTTCTTT.

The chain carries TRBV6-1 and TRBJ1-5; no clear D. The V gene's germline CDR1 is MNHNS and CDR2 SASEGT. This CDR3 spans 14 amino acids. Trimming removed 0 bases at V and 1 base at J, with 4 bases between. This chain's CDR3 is CASSEATSNQPQHF. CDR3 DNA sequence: TGTGCCAGCAGTGAAGCGACGAGCAATCAGCCCCAGCATTTT.

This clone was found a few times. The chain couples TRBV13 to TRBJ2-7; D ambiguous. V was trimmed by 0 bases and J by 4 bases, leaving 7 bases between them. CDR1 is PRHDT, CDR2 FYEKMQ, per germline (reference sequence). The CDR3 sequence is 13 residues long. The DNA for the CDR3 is TGTGCCAGCAGCTTAGGCCTATATTACGAGCAGTACTTC. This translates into CASSLGLYYEQYF.

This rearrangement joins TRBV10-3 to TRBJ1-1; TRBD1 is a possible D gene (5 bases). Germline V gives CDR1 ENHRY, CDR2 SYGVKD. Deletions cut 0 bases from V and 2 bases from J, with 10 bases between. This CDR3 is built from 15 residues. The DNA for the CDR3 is TGTGCCATCAGTGAGTCGGCAGGGAAAAACACTGAAGCTTTCTTT. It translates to CAISESAGKNTEAFF.

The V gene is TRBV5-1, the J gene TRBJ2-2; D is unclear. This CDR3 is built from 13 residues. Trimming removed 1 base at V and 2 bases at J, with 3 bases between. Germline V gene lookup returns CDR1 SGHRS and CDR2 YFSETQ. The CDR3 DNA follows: TGCGCCAGCAGCTTGACCAACACCGGGGAGCTGTTTTTT. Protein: CASSLTNTGELFF.